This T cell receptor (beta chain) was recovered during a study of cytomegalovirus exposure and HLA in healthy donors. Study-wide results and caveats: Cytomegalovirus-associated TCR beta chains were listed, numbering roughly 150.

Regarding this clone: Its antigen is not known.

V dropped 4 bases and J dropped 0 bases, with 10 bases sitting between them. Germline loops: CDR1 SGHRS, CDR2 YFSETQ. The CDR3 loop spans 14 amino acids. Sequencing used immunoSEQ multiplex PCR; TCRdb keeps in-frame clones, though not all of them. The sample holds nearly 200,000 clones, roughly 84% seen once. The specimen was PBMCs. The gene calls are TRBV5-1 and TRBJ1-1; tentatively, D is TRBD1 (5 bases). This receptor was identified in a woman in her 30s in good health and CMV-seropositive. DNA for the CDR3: TGCGCCAGCAGCCAGGACATAATGAACACTGAAGCTTTCTTT. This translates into CASSQDIMNTEAFF.